This TCR beta chain was identified during a study of shared clonotypes between healthy human individuals. Clones were sequenced by immunoSEQ multiplex PCR, and TCRdb holds only the in-frame ones, with some missing. The data contain about 2.4 million clones, over 85% of them singletons. This clone was observed a handful of times. The source material was naive CD4+ T cells from PBMCs. Subset specified: CD45RA+ positively selected. The source is a man younger than 35 in good health. Some clones in this sample may be carry-over from other donors' samples.

The CDR3 region is CASSGTGDNQPQHF. The CDR3, as DNA: TGTGCCAGCAGTGGGACAGGCGACAATCAGCCCCAGCATTTT. The rearrangement uses TRBV2 and TRBJ1-5; 7 bases are a match to TRBD1. The CDR3 covers 14 residues. CDR1 and CDR2 from the germline V gene are SNHLY and FYNNEI. The V gene end was trimmed by 4 bases and the J gene end by 3 bases; junction bases not matched to a gene: 3.